One and the same sample provided the 27 T cell receptor beta chains below, sequenced in a study of blood T cell repertoires in COVID-19. Clones were read by immunoSEQ multiplex PCR, and TCRdb kept only the in-frame ones, dropping some. Of 150,000 to 180,000 clones listed, 75% to 80% are singletons. Sequenced material: peripheral blood. These receptors were collected from an elderly man with acute or convalescent COVID-19.

This chain joins TRBV27 and TRBJ2-1, with 10 bases lining up with TRBD1. CDR3 size: 18 residues. Germline V gene data show CDR1 as MNHEY and CDR2 as SMNVEV (reference sequence). Trimming took 0 bases from V and 6 from J; bases not matched to a gene: 11. The CDR3 reads CASSLSILPGQGRNEQFF. Here the CDR3 DNA reads TGTGCCAGCAGTTTATCGATCCTTCCGGGACAGGGGCGCAATGAGCAGTTCTTC.

V is TRBV5-6 and J is TRBJ1-2; TRBD1 agrees at 9 bases. CDR3 length: 15 amino acids. Germline V gives CDR1 SGHDT, CDR2 YYEEEE. V shed 4 bases, J shed 8 bases, and the junction held 12 bases outside the gene matches. DNA of the CDR3: TGTGCCAGCAGCGGGGGACAGGGCTTGACCTACGGCTACACCTTC. It specifies CASSGGQGLTYGYTF.

The CDR3 here is CASSVRDSDNSPLHF. CDR3 nucleotides: TGTGCCAGCAGCGTCCGGGACAGTGATAATTCACCCCTCCACTTT. The chain joins TRBV9 to TRBJ1-6, with 7 bases that match TRBD1. This CDR3 is 15 amino acids long. V was clipped by 2 bases and J by 5 bases; unmatched bases: 4. CDR1 and CDR2 from the germline V gene are SGDLS and YYNGEE. Using reference TRBV9 and TRBJ1-6 for the parts outside the CDR3, the full variable domain is DSGVTQTPKHLITATGQRVTLRCSPRSGDLSVYWYQQSLDQGLQFLIQYYNGEERAKGNILERFSAQQFPDLHSELNLSSLELGDSALYFCASSVRDSDNSPLHFGNGTRLTVT.

J is TRBJ2-3 and V is TRBV24-1; D perhaps matches TRBD1 (6 bases). V dropped 3 bases and J dropped 6 bases, with 21 bases sitting between them. This CDR3 has 17 amino acids. Germline CDR1 is KGHDR and CDR2 is SFDVKD. CDR3 sequence (DNA): TGTGCCACCAGTGATATAACCCAGGGGCCGAAGGCCGATACGCAGTATTTT. It encodes CATSDITQGPKADTQYF.

The chain couples TRBV19 to TRBJ1-6; D perhaps matches TRBD1 (5 bases). The CDR3 sequence is 15 residues long. Germline V lookup: CDR1 LNHDA, CDR2 SQIVND (reference sequence). Trimming shortened V by 3 bases and J by 7 bases, and 13 bases separated the two germline ends. Written as DNA, the CDR3 is TGTGCCAGTAGTATGGGGCTTCTATTAAATTCACCCCTCCACTTT. Amino acid sequence: CASSMGLLLNSPLHF.

This sequence joins TRBV12-5 and TRBJ2-2, with D possibly matching TRBD1 (6 bases). This CDR3 is built from 18 residues. The germline V gene has CDR1 LGHNT and CDR2 FRNRAP. The ends were cut back, 2 bases at V and 2 bases at J, with 18 bases in the middle. The CDR3 sequence is CASGLTHQGYPNTGELFF. DNA for the CDR3: TGTGCTAGTGGTTTGACCCACCAGGGGTATCCCAACACCGGGGAGCTGTTTTTT.

In regard to this clone: At one of its ends the junction is not consistent with the germline gene, which may arise from a read error. The rearrangement joins TRBV18 to TRBJ2-1; TRBD2 agrees at 8 bases. The CDR3 extends over 13 amino acids. Germline values: CDR1 KGHSH, CDR2 LQKENI. The CDR3 loop is CASSLGLERSRIF. CDR3 coding DNA: TGTGCCAGCTCACTGGGACTAGAAAGGTCCAGGATCTTC.

This clone was counted a single time. The gene calls are TRBV12-3 or TRBV12-4 and TRBJ1-1; 7 nucleotides align to TRBD1. The CDR3 is made up of 13 amino acids. V lost 3 bases, J lost 3 bases, and 1 base stayed unmatched. CDR3 sequence reads: CASSFGTDTEAFF. Here the CDR3 DNA reads TGTGCCAGCAGTTTTGGGACAGACACTGAAGCTTTCTTT.

The chain joins TRBV4-3 to TRBJ2-5, with 7 nucleotides matching TRBD2. This CDR3 has 16 residues. V was clipped by 6 bases and J by 9 bases; unmatched bases: 19. The germline CDR1 and CDR2 sequences are LGHNA and YSLEER. The DNA of the CDR3 is TGCGCCAGCAGTCGAACGAGCGGGGCCGGCATAAGGGCCCAGTACTTC. Translated, it gives CASSRTSGAGIRAQYF.

The rearrangement links TRBV14 to TRBJ2-1; 8 bases match TRBD1. V lost 4 bases, J lost 10 bases, and 15 bases stayed unmatched. Per the germline V gene, CDR1 is SGHDN and CDR2 is FVKESK. The CDR3 runs to 16 residues. CDR3 in amino acids: CASSPPRTGIGWEQFF. The CDR3 bases are TGTGCCAGCAGCCCGCCCCGGACAGGGATCGGTTGGGAGCAGTTCTTC.

V gene TRBV28 combines with J gene TRBJ1-2, with D perhaps TRBD1 (5 bases). Trimming shortened V by 2 bases and J by 4 bases, and 14 bases separated the two germline ends. Germline values: CDR1 MDHEN, CDR2 SYDVKM. This CDR3 comprises 15 residues. As DNA, the CDR3 is TGTGCCAGCAGTTTAACGCCGGCGGGGGTCTATGGCTACACCTTC. As protein: CASSLTPAGVYGYTF.

Note on this clone: Within the sample, other DNA sequences also encode this same CDR3. The rearrangement uses TRBV27 and TRBJ2-7; D unclear. Trimming left V 3 bases short and J 1 base short, with 7 bases between. Germline lookup yields CDR1 MNHEY and CDR2 SMNVEV (reference sequence). This CDR3 has 13 amino acids. The CDR3 region is CASSFGISYEQYF. Written as DNA, the CDR3 is TGTGCCAGCAGTTTCGGTATTTCCTACGAGCAGTACTTC.

This sequence joins TRBV6-5 and TRBJ1-6; D is perhaps TRBD1 (6 bases). Germline loops: CDR1 MNHEY, CDR2 SVGAGI. Trimming pared 0 bases from V and 8 bases from J, leaving 11 bases between. CDR3 size: 15 residues. This chain's CDR3 is CASSYSDRKDSPLHF. CDR3 nucleotides: TGTGCCAGCAGTTACTCGGACAGAAAGGATTCACCCCTCCACTTT.

This sequence joins TRBV5-4 and TRBJ2-1, with 8 bases that match TRBD1. The CDR3 is 15 amino acids. The V gene's germline CDR1 is SGHNT and CDR2 YYREEE (reference sequence). The trim removed 4 bases at V and 8 bases at J, leaving 11 bases unmatched. The CDR3, as DNA: TGTGCCAGCAGCCCCGAGTATGGGACAGGTGATGAGCAGTTCTTC. It codes for CASSPEYGTGDEQFF.

The gene calls are TRBV15 and TRBJ1-2; D gene uncertain. This CDR3 has 17 residues. V was shortened by 0 bases and J by 4 bases, with 18 bases between the two germline ends. CDR1 LNHNV and CDR2 YYDKDF come from the germline V gene (reference sequence). The CDR3 is CATSRDAREGVAYGYTF. For the CDR3, the DNA is TGTGCCACCAGCAGAGACGCCCGCGAGGGCGTTGCCTATGGCTACACCTTC.

The chain links TRBV7-2 to TRBJ1-3; a weak D match, TRBD1 (5 bases). The CDR3 is 17 amino acids. CDR1 SGHTA and CDR2 FQGNSA come from the germline V gene. V shed 6 bases and J shed 0 bases, with 18 bases lying between them. The CDR3 is CASSEGRGSSSGNTIYF. In DNA form, the CDR3 reads TGTGCCAGCAGTGAAGGAAGGGGCTCCTCCTCTGGAAACACCATATATTTT.

The gene calls are TRBV2 and TRBJ1-3; perhaps TRBD1 as D (5 bases). Germline-derived CDR1 and CDR2 are SNHLY and FYNNEI. Trimming pared 6 bases from V and 2 bases from J, leaving 17 bases between. The CDR3 loop spans 16 amino acids. CDR3 sequence: CASRGYDRGTGNTIYF. The DNA for the CDR3 is TGTGCCAGCAGAGGATACGACAGAGGCACTGGAAACACCATATATTTT. The full variable domain, rest sourced from reference TRBV2 and TRBJ1-3, is EPEVTQTPSHQVTQMGQEVILRCVPISNHLYFYWYRQILGQKVEFLVSFYNNEISEKSEIFDDQFSVERPDGSNFTLKIRSTKLEDSAMYFCASRGYDRGTGNTIYFGEGSWLTVV.

The chain has TRBV4-2 and TRBJ2-3, with D perhaps matching TRBD2 (5 bases). V lost 5 bases, J lost 6 bases, and 21 bases lay in between. This CDR3 comprises 16 residues. From germline, CDR1 is LGHNA and CDR2 YNFKEQ. The chain's CDR3 is CASSVRRAAPQDTQYF. The CDR3 DNA is TGTGCCAGCAGCGTCCGGCGAGCGGCCCCCCAGGATACGCAGTATTTT.

The chain carries TRBV6-5 and TRBJ1-1; weak D call: TRBD1 (5 bases). The germline gives CDR1 MNHEY, CDR2 SVGAGI. The CDR3 sequence is 16 residues long. V lost 2 bases to trimming and J lost 1 base, with 14 bases between them. In nucleotides, the CDR3 is TGTGCCAGCAGTTACAAGGGGCGGAGATGGAACACTGAAGCTTTCTTT. It translates to CASSYKGRRWNTEAFF.

This chain links TRBV28 with TRBJ2-7; D ambiguous. Per germline, CDR1 MDHEN and CDR2 SYDVKM. The V end lost 8 bases, the J end lost 4 bases, and 12 bases lay between the germline ends. The CDR3 contains 12 residues. The CDR3 coding sequence is TGTGCCAGCGGCCACCCCCCGTACGAGCAGTACGTC. Encoded protein: CASGHPPYEQYV.

V is TRBV10-3 and J is TRBJ1-1, with 8 nucleotides matching TRBD1. The CDR3 extends over 13 amino acids. Per the germline V gene, CDR1 is ENHRY and CDR2 is SYGVKD. V lost 5 bases and J lost 6; bases outside the gene matches: 5. The CDR3 region has the DNA TGTGCCATCAGTCGGACAGGGTTATCTGAAGCTTTCTTT. The encoded protein is CAISRTGLSEAFF.

This clone was seen just once. The V call is TRBV5-1, the J call TRBJ2-3; 15 bases match TRBD2. The V and J ends lost 2 bases and 5 bases, in that order; junction bases with no gene match: 3. CDR1 and CDR2 from the germline V gene are SGHRS and YFSETQ. CDR3 length: 16 residues. This CDR3 reads CASSLGLAGGQDTQYF. The DNA for the CDR3 is TGCGCCAGCAGCTTAGGACTAGCGGGGGGGCAAGATACGCAGTATTTT. Together with reference TRBV5-1 and TRBJ2-3, the CDR3 gives the full variable domain: KAGVTQTPRYLIKTRGQQVTLSCSPISGHRSVSWYQQTPGQGLQFLFEYFSETQRNKGNFPGRFSGRQFSNSRSEMNVSTLELGDSALYLCASSLGLAGGQDTQYFGPGTRLTVL.

This chain uses TRBV28 with TRBJ2-1; TRBD2 aligns across 8 bases. The CDR3 runs to 16 residues. The V segment lost 8 bases and the J segment 2 bases; nucleotides outside the gene matches: 11. CDR1 MDHEN and CDR2 SYDVKM come from the germline V gene. CDR3 sequence: CASRDGGGDTYNEQFF. Here the CDR3 DNA reads TGTGCCAGCCGGGACGGGGGGGGAGACACCTACAATGAGCAGTTCTTC.

The chain recombines TRBV5-4 with TRBJ2-7; TRBD2 matches 8 bases. The J segment lost 10 bases and the V segment lost 0 bases, leaving 18 bases of the junction unmatched. The CDR3 runs to 17 residues. The germline V gene has CDR1 SGHNT and CDR2 YYREEE (reference sequence). The DNA of the CDR3 is TGTGCCAGCAGCTTGGGACCCTCAGCGGGGGCCCCCTTGGGACAGTACGTC. It encodes CASSLGPSAGAPLGQYV.

This chain uses TRBV5-1 with TRBJ2-3; 7 nucleotides line up with TRBD2. This CDR3 has 13 amino acids. Trimming took 4 bases from V and 6 from J; bases not matched to a gene: 5. Germline V gene data show CDR1 as SGHRS and CDR2 as YFSETQ. The CDR3 protein is CASSARLADTQYF. DNA for the CDR3: TGCGCCAGCAGCGCAAGACTAGCCGATACGCAGTATTTT.

V and J are TRBV2 and TRBJ2-2, with D maybe TRBD2 (6 bases). Deletions cut 5 bases from V and 8 bases from J, with 12 bases between. The CDR3 loop spans 13 amino acids. Looked up from germline, CDR1 is SNHLY and CDR2 is FYNNEI. The CDR3 bases are TGTGCCAGCAGTTGGTCAAGCGGGGGGGAGCTGTTTTTT. Translation gives CASSWSSGGELFF.

J is TRBJ1-4 and V is TRBV29-1, with D hard to call. CDR1 is SQVTM, CDR2 ANQGSEA, per germline. V lost 4 bases and J lost 4, with 19 bases in between. CDR3 length: 16 residues. The CDR3: CSVAGSGVLGNEKLFF. CDR3 bases: TGCAGCGTTGCGGGGAGTGGGGTTTTAGGTAATGAAAAACTGTTTTTT. Supplemented by reference TRBV29-1 and TRBJ1-4, the full variable domain reads SAVISQKPSRDICQRGTSLTIQCQVDSQVTMMFWYRQQPGQSLTLIATANQGSEATYESGFVIDKFPISRPNLTFSTLTVSNMSPEDSSIYLCSVAGSGVLGNEKLFFGSGTQLSVL.